The present T cell receptor beta chain was sequenced within a study of OX40 agonist ivuxolimab in advanced cancers. Across the study: The treatment was a fully human IgG2 OX40 agonist, ivuxolimab. Prior checkpoint blockade (anti-PD-1, anti-PD-L1 or anti-CTLA-4) was permitted; roughly 40% had it. Study results and limitations: On average, a greater number of expanded clones characterised CD8+ T cells relative to CD4+.

Excluded were patients having autoimmune disease history or systemic immunosuppression. Assay: immunoSEQ multiplex PCR; the TCRdb copy retains only in-frame clones and omits some. The profile covers approximately 14,000 clones, with about three quarters appearing a single time and approximately 15% taken by the ten largest. This clone was counted a few times. Antigen: not known. Germline V gene data show CDR1 as SGDLS and CDR2 as YYNGEE. Trimming stripped 1 base from V and 0 bases from J, with 11 bases between. CDR3 length: 16 amino acids. This clonotype was obtained from an adult with an advanced solid tumor such as melanoma, head and neck, liver or kidney cancer. The sample was CD4+ or CD8+ T cells sorted from blood, taken in a trial of the OX40 agonist ivuxolimab. The chain combines TRBV9 with TRBJ1-3, with no clear D. CDR3 protein: CASSVSGSSSGNTIYF. In nucleotides, the CDR3 is TGTGCCAGCAGCGTATCCGGATCAAGCTCTGGAAACACCATATATTTT.